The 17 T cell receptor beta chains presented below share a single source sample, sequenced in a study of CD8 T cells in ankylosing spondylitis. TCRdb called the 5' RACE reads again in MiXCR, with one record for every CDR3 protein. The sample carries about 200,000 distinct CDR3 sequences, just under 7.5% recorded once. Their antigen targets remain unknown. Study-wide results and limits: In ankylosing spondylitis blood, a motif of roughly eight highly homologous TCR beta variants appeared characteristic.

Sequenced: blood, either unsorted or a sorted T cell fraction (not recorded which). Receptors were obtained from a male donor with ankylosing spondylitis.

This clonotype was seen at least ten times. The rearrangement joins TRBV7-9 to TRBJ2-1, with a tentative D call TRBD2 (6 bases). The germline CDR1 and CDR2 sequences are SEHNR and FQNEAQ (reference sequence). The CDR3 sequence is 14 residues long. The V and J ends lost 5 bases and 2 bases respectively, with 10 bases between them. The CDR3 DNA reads TGTGCCAGCAGCGCGGGACCCCCCTACAATGAGCAGTTCTTC. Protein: CASSAGPPYNEQFF. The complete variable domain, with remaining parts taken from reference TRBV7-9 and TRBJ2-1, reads DTGVSQNPRHKITKRGQNVTFRCDPISEHNRLYWYRQTLGQGPEFLTYFQNEAQLEKSRLLSDRFSAERPKGSFSTLEIQRTEQGDSAMYLCASSAGPPYNEQFFGPGTRLTVL.

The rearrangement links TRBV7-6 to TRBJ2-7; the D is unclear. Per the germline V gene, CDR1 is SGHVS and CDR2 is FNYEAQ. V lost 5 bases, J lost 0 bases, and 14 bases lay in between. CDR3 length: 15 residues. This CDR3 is CASSPGPGRSYEQYF. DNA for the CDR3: TGTGCCAGCAGCCCCGGCCCAGGACGCTCCTACGAGCAGTACTTC.

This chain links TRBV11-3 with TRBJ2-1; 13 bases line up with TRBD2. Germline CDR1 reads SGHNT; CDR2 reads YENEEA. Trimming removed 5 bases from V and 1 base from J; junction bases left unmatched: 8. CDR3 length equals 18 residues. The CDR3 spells CASSTRTSGRRSYNEQFF. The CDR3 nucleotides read TGTGCCAGCAGCACAAGGACTAGCGGGAGAAGGTCCTACAATGAGCAGTTCTTC.

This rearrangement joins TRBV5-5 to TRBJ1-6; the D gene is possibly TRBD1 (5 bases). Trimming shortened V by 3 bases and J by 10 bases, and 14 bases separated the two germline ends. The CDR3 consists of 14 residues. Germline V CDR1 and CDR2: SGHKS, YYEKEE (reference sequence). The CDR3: CASSWWGIGSPLHF. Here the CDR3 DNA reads TGTGCCAGCAGCTGGTGGGGGATTGGATCACCCCTCCACTTT.

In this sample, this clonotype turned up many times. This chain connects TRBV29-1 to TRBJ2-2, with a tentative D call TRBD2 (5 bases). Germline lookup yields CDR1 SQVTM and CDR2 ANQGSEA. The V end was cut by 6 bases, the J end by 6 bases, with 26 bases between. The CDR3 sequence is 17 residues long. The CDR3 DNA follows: TGCAGCGTCCAACCCCGCAGTACTAGGGCGAGGGCCGGGGAGCTGTTTTTT. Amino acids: CSVQPRSTRARAGELFF.

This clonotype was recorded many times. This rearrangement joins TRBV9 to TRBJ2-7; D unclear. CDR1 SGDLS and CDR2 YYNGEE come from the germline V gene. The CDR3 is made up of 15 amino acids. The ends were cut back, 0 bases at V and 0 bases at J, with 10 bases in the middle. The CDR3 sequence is CASSVDGPSSYEQYF. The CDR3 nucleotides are TGTGCCAGCAGCGTAGACGGACCCAGCTCCTACGAGCAGTACTTC.

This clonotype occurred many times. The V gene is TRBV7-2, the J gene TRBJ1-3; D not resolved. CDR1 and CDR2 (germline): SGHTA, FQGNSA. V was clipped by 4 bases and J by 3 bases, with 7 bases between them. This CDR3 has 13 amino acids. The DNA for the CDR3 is TGTGCCAGCAGCTCGGGCCTTGGAAACACCATATATTTT. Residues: CASSSGLGNTIYF.

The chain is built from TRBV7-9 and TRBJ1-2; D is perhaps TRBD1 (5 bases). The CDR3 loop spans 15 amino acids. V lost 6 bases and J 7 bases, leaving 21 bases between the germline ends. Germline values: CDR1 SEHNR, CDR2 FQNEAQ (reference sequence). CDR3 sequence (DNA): TGTGCCAGCAGGCAACCGGGACTCGGGTATGGTGGCTACACCTTC. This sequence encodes CASRQPGLGYGGYTF.

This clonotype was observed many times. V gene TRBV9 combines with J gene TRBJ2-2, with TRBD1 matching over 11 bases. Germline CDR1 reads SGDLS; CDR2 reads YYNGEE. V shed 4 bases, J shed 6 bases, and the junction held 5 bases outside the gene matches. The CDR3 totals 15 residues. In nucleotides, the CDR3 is TGTGCCAGCAGCCCTCGGGACAGGGGGGCCGGGGAGCTGTTTTTT. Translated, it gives CASSPRDRGAGELFF.

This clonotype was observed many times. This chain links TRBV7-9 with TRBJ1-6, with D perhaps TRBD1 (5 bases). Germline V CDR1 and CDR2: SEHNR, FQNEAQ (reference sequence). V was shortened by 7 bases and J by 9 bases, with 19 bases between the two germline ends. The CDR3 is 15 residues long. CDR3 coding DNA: TGTGCCAGCACCTTGGGACCGATGGGTCGTTCACCCCTCCACTTT. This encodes CASTLGPMGRSPLHF.

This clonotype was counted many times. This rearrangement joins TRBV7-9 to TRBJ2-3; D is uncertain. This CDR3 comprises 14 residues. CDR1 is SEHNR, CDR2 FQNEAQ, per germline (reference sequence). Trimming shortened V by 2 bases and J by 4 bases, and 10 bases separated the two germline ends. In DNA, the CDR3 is TGTGCCAGCAGCTTATTCCCTTTCGCAGATACGCAGTATTTT. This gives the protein CASSLFPFADTQYF.

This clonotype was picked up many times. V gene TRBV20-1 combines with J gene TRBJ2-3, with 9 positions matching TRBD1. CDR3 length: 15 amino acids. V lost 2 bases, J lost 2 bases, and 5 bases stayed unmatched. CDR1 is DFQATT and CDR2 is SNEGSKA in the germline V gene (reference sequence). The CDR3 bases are TGCAGTGCTAGACGGACAGGGGATTCCACAGATACGCAGTATTTT. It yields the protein CSARRTGDSTDTQYF.

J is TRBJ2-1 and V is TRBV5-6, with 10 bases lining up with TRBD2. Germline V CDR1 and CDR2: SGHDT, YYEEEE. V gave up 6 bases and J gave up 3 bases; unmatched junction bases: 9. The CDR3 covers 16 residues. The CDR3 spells CASTTEAGGDYNEQFF. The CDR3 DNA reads TGTGCCAGCACCACCGAAGCGGGGGGGGACTACAATGAGCAGTTCTTC.

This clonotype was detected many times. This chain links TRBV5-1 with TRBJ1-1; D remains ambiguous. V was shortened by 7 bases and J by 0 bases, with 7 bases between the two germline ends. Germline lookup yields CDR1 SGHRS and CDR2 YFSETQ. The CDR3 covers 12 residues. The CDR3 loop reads CASLGVNTEAFF. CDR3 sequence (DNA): TGCGCCAGCCTAGGCGTGAACACTGAAGCTTTCTTT.

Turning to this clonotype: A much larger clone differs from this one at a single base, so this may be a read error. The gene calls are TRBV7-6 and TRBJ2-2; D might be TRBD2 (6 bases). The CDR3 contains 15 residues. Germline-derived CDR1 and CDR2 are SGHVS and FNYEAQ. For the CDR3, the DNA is TGTGCCATCACCAAACTAGCAGAGAACACCGGGGGGCTGTTTTTT. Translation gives CAITKLAENTGGLFF.

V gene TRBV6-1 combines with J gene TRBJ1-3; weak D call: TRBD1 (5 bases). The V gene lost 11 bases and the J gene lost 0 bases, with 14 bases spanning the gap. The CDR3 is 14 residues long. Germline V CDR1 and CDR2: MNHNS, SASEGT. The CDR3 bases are TGTGCCGGTACAGACAGTCCCTCTGGAAACACCATATATTTT. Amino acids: CAGTDSPSGNTIYF.

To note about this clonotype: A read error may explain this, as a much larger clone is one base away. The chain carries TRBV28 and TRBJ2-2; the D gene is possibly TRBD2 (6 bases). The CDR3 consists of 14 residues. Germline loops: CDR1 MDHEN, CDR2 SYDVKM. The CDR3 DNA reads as TGTGCCAGCAGTTCCGACCGGTATACCGGGGGGCTGTTTTTT. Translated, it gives CASSSDRYTGGLFF.